The sequence of this T cell receptor beta chain was determined in a study of blood T cell repertoires in COVID-19. Clones were read by immunoSEQ multiplex PCR, and TCRdb kept only the in-frame ones, dropping some. This table holds about 190,000 clones, 86% found once. CDR1 is SGHRS and CDR2 is YFSETQ in the germline V gene. J was trimmed by 2 bases and V by 1 base; bases with no gene match: 6. This CDR3 comprises 16 residues. The V gene is TRBV5-1, the J gene TRBJ2-4, with TRBD1 matching over 7 bases. The TCR sequence derives from a woman in her 30s with active or convalescent COVID-19. Source material: peripheral blood. DNA of the CDR3: TGCGCCAGCAGCTTGAGCAGGGGGAAGACCAAAAACATTCAGTACTTC. Amino acid sequence: CASSLSRGKTKNIQYF.